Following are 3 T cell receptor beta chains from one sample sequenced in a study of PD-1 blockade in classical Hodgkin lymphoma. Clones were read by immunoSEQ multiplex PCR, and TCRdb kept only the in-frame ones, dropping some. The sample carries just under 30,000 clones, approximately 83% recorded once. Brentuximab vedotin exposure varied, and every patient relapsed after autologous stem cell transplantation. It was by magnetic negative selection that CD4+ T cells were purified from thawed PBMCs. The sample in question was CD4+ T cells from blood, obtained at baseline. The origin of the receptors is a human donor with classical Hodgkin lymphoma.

CDR3: CASSQQPPGQGNGYGYTF. Here the CDR3 DNA reads TGTGCCAGCAGTCAGCAACCACCGGGACAGGGAAACGGATATGGCTACACCTTC. The J gene is TRBJ1-2, the V gene TRBV27, with 9 nucleotides matching TRBD1. Germline V CDR1 and CDR2: MNHEY, SMNVEV (reference sequence). The CDR3 runs 18 residues. Germline trimming cut 5 bases from V and 5 bases from J; bases unmatched to any gene: 18.

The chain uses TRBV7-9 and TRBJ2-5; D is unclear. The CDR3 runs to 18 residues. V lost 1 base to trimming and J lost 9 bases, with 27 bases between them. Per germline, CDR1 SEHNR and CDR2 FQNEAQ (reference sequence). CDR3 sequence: CASSLVVSAAAPSKSQYF. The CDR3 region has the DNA TGTGCCAGCAGCTTAGTTGTCTCGGCGGCGGCGCCCTCGAAGTCCCAGTACTTC.

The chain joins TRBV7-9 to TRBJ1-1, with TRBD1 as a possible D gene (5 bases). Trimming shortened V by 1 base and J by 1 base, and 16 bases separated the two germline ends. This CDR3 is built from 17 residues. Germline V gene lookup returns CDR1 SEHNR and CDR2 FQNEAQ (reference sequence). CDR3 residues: CASSLGAWGRKNTEAFF. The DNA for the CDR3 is TGTGCCAGCAGCTTAGGGGCGTGGGGACGGAAGAACACTGAAGCTTTCTTT. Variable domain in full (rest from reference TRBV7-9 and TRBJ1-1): DTGVSQNPRHKITKRGQNVTFRCDPISEHNRLYWYRQTLGQGPEFLTYFQNEAQLEKSRLLSDRFSAERPKGSFSTLEIQRTEQGDSAMYLCASSLGAWGRKNTEAFFGQGTRLTVV.